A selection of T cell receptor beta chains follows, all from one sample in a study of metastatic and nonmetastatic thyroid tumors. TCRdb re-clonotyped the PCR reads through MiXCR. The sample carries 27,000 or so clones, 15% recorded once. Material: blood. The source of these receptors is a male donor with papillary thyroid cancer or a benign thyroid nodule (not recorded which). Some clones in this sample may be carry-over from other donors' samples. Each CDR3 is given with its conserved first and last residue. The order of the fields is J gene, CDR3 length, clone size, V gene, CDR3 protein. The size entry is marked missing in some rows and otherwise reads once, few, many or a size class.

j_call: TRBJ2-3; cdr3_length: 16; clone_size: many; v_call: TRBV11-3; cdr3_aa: CASSLDLSGSTDTQYF
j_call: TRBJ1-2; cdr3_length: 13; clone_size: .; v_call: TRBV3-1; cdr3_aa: CASSQATGGGYTF
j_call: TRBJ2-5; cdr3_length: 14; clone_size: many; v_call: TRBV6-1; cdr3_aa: CASSELGYQETQYF
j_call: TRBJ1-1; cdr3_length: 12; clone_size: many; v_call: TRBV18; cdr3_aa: CASSPDRSEAFF
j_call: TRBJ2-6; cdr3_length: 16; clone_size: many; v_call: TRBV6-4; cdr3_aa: CASSDSVRVGANVLTF
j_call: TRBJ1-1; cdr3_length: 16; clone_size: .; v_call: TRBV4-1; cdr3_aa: CASSQGRGRGDTEAFF
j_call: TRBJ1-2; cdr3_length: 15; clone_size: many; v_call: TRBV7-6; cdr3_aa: CASSLNRDRGQGYTF
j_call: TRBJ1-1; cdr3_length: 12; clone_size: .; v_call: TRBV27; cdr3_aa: CASRTGNTEAFF
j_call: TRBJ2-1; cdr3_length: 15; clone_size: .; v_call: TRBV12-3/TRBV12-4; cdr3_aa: CASSLGGGRVHEQFF
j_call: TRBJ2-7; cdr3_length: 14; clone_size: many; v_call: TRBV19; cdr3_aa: CASSTSGGSYEQYF
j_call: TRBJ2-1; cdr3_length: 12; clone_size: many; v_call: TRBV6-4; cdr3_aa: CASSEGHNEQFF
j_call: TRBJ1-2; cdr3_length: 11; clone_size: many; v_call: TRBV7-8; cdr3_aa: CASEEGIGYTF
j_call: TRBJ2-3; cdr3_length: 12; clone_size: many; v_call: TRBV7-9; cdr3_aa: CASSLTADTQYF
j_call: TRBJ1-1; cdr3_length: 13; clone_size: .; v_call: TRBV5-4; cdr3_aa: CASRAGGDTEAFF
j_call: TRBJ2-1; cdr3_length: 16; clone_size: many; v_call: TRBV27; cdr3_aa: CASSLSRDTSKGEQFF
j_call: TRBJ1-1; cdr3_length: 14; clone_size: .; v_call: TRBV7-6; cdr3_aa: CASSLEAGKTEDFF
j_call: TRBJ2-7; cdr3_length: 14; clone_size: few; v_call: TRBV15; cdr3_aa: CATSGDRGPYEQYF
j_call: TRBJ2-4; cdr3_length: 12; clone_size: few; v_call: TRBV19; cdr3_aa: CATLSAKNIQHF
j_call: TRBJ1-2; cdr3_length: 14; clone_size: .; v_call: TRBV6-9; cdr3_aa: CASSGMTAPQGYTF
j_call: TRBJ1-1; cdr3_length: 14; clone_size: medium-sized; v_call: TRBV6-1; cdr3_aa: CASSGQGMSTEAFF
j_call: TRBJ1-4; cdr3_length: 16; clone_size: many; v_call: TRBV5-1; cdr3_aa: CASSLWGDSANEKLFF
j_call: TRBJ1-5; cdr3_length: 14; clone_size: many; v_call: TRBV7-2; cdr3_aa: CASASGKGNQPQHF
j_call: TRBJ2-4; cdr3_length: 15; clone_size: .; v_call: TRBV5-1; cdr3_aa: CASRQSGTSGRAKYF
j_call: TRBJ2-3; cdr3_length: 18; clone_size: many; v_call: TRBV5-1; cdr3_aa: CASSPDPISGRASDTQYF
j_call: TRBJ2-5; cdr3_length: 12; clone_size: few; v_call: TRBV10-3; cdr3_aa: CAISESKETQYF
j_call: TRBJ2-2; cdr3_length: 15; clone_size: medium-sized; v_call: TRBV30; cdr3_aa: CAWKLAGVDTGELFF
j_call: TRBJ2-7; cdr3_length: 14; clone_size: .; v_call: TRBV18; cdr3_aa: CASSPPSQGYEQYF
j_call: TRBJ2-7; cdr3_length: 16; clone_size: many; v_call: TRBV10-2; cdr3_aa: CASSTRPGQGVNEQYF
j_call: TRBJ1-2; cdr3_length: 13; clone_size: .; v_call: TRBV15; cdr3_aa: CATRLSGGYGYTF
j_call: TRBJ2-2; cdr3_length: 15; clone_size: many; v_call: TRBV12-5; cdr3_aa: CASGLIAGSAGELFF
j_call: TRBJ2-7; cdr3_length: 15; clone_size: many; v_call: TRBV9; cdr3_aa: CASSAGQGIGYEQYF
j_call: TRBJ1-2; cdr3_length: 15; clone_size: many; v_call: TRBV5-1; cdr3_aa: CASSRNSDPNYGYTF
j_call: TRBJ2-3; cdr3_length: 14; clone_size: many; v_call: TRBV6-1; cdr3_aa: CASSPSVASDTQYF
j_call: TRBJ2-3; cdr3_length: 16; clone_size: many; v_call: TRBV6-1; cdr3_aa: CASSEGGGLGTDTQYF
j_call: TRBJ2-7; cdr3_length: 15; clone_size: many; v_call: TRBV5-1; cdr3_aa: CASSLLGASGYEQYF
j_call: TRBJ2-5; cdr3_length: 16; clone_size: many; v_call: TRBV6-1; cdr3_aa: CASSTRSGGLQETQYF
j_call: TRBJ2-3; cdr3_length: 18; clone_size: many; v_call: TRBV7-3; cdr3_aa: CASSLLLAGTSITDTQYF
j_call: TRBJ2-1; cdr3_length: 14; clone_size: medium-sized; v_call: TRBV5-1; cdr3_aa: CASVGGAADNEQFF
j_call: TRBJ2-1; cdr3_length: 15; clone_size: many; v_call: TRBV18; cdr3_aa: CASSPPPGTYNEQFF
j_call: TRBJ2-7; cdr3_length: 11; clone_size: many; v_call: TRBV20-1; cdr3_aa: CSAREDYEQYF
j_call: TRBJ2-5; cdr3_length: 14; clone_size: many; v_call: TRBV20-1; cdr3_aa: CSATRPGREETQYF
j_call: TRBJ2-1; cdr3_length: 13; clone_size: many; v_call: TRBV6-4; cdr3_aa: CASAIGPSNEQFF